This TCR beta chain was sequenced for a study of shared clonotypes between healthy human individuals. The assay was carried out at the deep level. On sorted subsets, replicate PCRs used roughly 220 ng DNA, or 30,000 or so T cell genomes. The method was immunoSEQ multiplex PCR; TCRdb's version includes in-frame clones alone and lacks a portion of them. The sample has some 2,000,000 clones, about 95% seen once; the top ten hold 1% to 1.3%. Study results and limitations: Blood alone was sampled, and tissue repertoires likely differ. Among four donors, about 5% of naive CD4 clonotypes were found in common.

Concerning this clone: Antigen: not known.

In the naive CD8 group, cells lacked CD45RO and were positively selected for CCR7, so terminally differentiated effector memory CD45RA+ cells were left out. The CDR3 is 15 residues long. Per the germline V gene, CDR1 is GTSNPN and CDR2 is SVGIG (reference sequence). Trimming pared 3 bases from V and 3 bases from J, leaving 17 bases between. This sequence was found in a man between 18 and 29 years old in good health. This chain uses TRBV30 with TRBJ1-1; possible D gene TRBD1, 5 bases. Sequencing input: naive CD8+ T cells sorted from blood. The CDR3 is CAWRFPLGVDTEAFF. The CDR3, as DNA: TGTGCCTGGAGGTTTCCGTTGGGGGTTGACACTGAAGCTTTCTTT.